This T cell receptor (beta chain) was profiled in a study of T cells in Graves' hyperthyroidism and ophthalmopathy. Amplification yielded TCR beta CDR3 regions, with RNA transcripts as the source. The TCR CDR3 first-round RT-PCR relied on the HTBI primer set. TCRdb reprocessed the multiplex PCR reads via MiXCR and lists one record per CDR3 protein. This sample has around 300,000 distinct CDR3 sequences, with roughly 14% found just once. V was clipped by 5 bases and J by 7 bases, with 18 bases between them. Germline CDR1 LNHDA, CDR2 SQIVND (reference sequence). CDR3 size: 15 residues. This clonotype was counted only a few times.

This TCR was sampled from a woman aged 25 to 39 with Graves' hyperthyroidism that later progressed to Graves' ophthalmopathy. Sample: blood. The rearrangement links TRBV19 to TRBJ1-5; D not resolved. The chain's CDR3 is CASSETSGSRQPQHF. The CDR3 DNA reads TGTGCCAGTAGTGAGACCTCTGGGAGCCGGCAGCCCCAGCATTTT.